This T cell receptor beta chain came from a study of blood T cell repertoires in COVID-19. The overall study: COVID-19 samples, acute and convalescent, were from the United States, Italy and Spain. PBMCs, B-cell-depleted T cells, or T cells provided the cDNA or gDNA that made up the material.

In the original processing: Counts of nucleated cells, estimated from reference gene primer amplification, were obtained. The table came from immunoSEQ multiplex PCR; TCRdb's copy has only in-frame clones and leaves some out. V and J calls and clone size follow that table, whereas D and trimming were derived from the DNA. The sample consists of about 89,000 clones, around 88% of them appearing once. Germline lookup yields CDR1 SSHAT and CDR2 FNYEAQ (reference sequence). CDR3 length: 15 residues. V lost 5 bases, J lost 7 bases, and 9 bases stayed unmatched. This chain links TRBV7-7 with TRBJ2-2; 8 bases map to TRBD2. The source of this sequence is a man in his 60s with acute or convalescent COVID-19. Sequenced sample: peripheral blood. This CDR3 is CASSGEAGVFGELFF. For the CDR3, the DNA is TGTGCCAGCAGCGGGGAAGCGGGAGTGTTCGGGGAGCTGTTTTTT.